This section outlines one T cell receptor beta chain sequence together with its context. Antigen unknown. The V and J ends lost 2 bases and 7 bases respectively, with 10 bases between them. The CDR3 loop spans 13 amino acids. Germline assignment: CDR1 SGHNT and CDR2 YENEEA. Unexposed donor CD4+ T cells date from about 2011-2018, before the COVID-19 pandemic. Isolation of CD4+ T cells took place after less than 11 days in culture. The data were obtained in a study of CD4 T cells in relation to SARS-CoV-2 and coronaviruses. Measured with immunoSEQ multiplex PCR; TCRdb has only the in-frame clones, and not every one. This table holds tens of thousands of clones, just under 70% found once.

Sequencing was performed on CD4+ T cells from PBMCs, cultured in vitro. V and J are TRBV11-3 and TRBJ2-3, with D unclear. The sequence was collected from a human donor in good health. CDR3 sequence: CASSLSAPHTQYF. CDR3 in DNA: TGTGCCAGCAGCTTATCCGCCCCACATACGCAGTATTTT.